Listed below are T cell receptor beta chains from one sample, sequenced in a study of shared clonotypes between healthy human individuals. Using immunoSEQ multiplex PCR, the repertoire was profiled, and TCRdb retains in-frame clones only, with some absent. The sample holds some 2.1 million clones; roughly 96% are singletons and the top ten take 0.13%. Sequencing was done on a sample of naive CD4+ T cells sorted from blood. All receptors derive from a man between 18 and 35 years old in good health. Each CDR3 is given without its conserved first and last residue. Fields, in order: J gene, V gene, CDR3 protein.

j_gene: TRBJ2-7
v_gene: TRBV4-2
CDR3aa: ASSQVEVGTYEQY

j_gene: TRBJ1-5
v_gene: TRBV25-1
CDR3aa: ASSATQGGAQPQH

j_gene: TRBJ2-3
v_gene: TRBV29-1
CDR3aa: SSGSDRTQY

j_gene: TRBJ1-3
v_gene: TRBV4-1
CDR3aa: ASSRLPTLSGNTIY

j_gene: TRBJ2-2
v_gene: TRBV5-8
CDR3aa: ASSLQFLRNTGELF

j_gene: TRBJ2-1
v_gene: TRBV5-1
CDR3aa: ASSLQGTGGYNEQF

j_gene: TRBJ2-3
v_gene: TRBV6-5
CDR3aa: ASSLQRDITDTQY

j_gene: TRBJ2-2
v_gene: TRBV7-9
CDR3aa: ASSSRLAGDTGELF

j_gene: TRBJ1-1
v_gene: TRBV13
CDR3aa: ASSQSFEAF

j_gene: TRBJ1-2
v_gene: TRBV18
CDR3aa: ASSLSGTNYGYT

j_gene: TRBJ2-7
v_gene: TRBV27
CDR3aa: ASGRYEQY

j_gene: TRBJ2-1
v_gene: TRBV5-1
CDR3aa: ASSLALLYYNEQF

j_gene: TRBJ2-2
v_gene: TRBV2
CDR3aa: ASSALAAGELF

j_gene: TRBJ2-7
v_gene: TRBV5-1
CDR3aa: ASSLWTSAYEQY

j_gene: TRBJ2-7
v_gene: TRBV10-1
CDR3aa: ASSEYWLRTGRYEQY

j_gene: TRBJ2-2
v_gene: TRBV9
CDR3aa: ASSVRGRGHTGELF

j_gene: TRBJ1-5
v_gene: TRBV30
CDR3aa: ALSRADNQPQH

j_gene: TRBJ2-7
v_gene: TRBV14
CDR3aa: ASSQGQGAGYEQY

j_gene: TRBJ2-2
v_gene: TRBV5-1
CDR3aa: ASSLAQLQGPTGELF

j_gene: TRBJ1-5
v_gene: TRBV10-3
CDR3aa: AISPHSNQPQH

j_gene: TRBJ1-1
v_gene: TRBV18
CDR3aa: ASSPLNRGQSEAF

j_gene: TRBJ2-7
v_gene: TRBV10-2
CDR3aa: ASRQRGGPYEQY

j_gene: TRBJ1-4
v_gene: TRBV11-2
CDR3aa: ASRLPGASEKLF

j_gene: TRBJ2-5
v_gene: TRBV18
CDR3aa: ASSPREGGETQY

j_gene: TRBJ2-3
v_gene: TRBV5-1
CDR3aa: ASSLASAGSTDTQY

j_gene: TRBJ2-3
v_gene: TRBV28
CDR3aa: ASTPGTRATDTQY

j_gene: TRBJ2-7
v_gene: TRBV9
CDR3aa: ASSPLGTSYEQY

j_gene: TRBJ2-4
v_gene: TRBV5-1
CDR3aa: ASSLEGLSIQY

j_gene: TRBJ2-2
v_gene: TRBV9
CDR3aa: ASSVGPRGGQTTGELF

j_gene: TRBJ2-3
v_gene: TRBV5-1
CDR3aa: ASVASGGPTDTQY

j_gene: TRBJ1-5
v_gene: TRBV21-1
CDR3aa: ASSKGVTREGNQPQH

j_gene: TRBJ1-5
v_gene: TRBV19
CDR3aa: ASSIGGTRRENRQPQH

j_gene: TRBJ2-5
v_gene: TRBV2
CDR3aa: ASSKLAGEETQY

j_gene: TRBJ2-3
v_gene: TRBV7-2
CDR3aa: ASSPMNADTQY

j_gene: TRBJ2-2
v_gene: TRBV5-1
CDR3aa: ASSRSFRGSLAGELF

j_gene: TRBJ2-5
v_gene: TRBV5-1
CDR3aa: ASSPRLAPIQETQY

j_gene: TRBJ2-7
v_gene: TRBV4-1
CDR3aa: ASSQEQAGGSYEQY

j_gene: TRBJ1-1
v_gene: TRBV5-4
CDR3aa: ASSSPGTLAF

j_gene: TRBJ1-1
v_gene: TRBV27
CDR3aa: ASSRPGGGTEAF

j_gene: TRBJ1-2
v_gene: TRBV19
CDR3aa: ASSPRNYGYT

j_gene: TRBJ1-2
v_gene: TRBV19
CDR3aa: ASSIYPGPPYGYT

j_gene: TRBJ1-2
v_gene: TRBV27
CDR3aa: ASSLHQAGVYGYT

j_gene: TRBJ1-6
v_gene: TRBV6-1
CDR3aa: ASSGSNYNSPLH

j_gene: TRBJ1-5
v_gene: TRBV2
CDR3aa: ASSRQGVSNQPQH